This entry describes one TCR beta chain. The data derive from a study of blood T cell repertoires in COVID-19. Trimming removed 1 base at V and 1 base at J, with 22 bases between. CDR3 size: 19 residues. Germline CDR1 reads SEHNR; CDR2 reads FQNEAQ (reference sequence). TCRdb keeps only in-frame clones here, not all; method: immunoSEQ multiplex PCR. This sample has more than 250,000 clones, with roughly 89% found just once. This sequence joins TRBV7-9 and TRBJ1-1, with unresolved D. The sequenced material came from PBMCs or T cells enriched from blood (not recorded which). The origin of this receptor is a woman aged 18-29 years with acute COVID-19. In DNA, the CDR3 is TGTGCCAGCAGCTTAGTAAGTAAGTATCGCTTTGGGCAGAACACTGAAGCTTTCTTT. It encodes CASSLVSKYRFGQNTEAFF. Looking up the rest from reference TRBV7-9 and TRBJ1-1 gives the full variable domain: DTGVSQNPRHKITKRGQNVTFRCDPISEHNRLYWYRQTLGQGPEFLTYFQNEAQLEKSRLLSDRFSAERPKGSFSTLEIQRTEQGDSAMYLCASSLVSKYRFGQNTEAFFGQGTRLTVV.